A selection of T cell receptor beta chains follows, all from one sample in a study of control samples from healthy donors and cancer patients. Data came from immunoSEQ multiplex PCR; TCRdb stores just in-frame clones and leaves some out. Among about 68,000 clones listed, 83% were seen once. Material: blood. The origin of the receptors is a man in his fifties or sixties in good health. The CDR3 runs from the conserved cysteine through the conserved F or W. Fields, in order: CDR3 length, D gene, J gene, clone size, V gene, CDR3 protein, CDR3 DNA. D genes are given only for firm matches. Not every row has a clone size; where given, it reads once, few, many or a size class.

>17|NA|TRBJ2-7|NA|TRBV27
CASSLRGRPGESYEQYF
TGTGCCAGCAGTTTAAGGGGGCGCCCGGGGGAATCCTACGAGCAGTACTTC
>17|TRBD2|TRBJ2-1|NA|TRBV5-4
CASSSAGTSFAYNEQFF
TGTGCCAGCAGCAGTGCGGGGACTAGCTTTGCCTACAATGAGCAGTTCTTC
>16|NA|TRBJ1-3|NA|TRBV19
CASSARTVFSGNTIYF
TGTGCCAGTAGTGCTCGGACGGTTTTCTCTGGAAACACCATATATTTT
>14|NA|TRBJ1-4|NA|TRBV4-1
CASSQEPFNEKLFF
TGCGCCAGCAGCCAGGAGCCCTTTAATGAAAAACTGTTTTTT
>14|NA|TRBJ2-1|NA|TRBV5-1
CASSLRVGYNEQFF
TGCGCCAGCAGCTTGCGGGTAGGCTACAATGAGCAGTTCTTC
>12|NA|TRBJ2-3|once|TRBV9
CASSRREDTQYF
TGTGCCAGCAGCCGAAGGGAAGATACGCAGTATTTT
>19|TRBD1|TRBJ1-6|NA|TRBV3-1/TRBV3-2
CASSQEGAGGQGFYSPLHF
TGTGCCAGCAGCCAAGAAGGGGCAGGGGGACAGGGATTTTATTCACCCCTCCACTTT
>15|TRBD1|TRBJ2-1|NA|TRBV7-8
CASSLRTGVVNEQFF
TGTGCCAGCAGCCTGCGGACAGGGGTAGTCAATGAGCAGTTCTTC
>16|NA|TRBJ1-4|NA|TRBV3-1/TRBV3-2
CASSQERGTANEKLFF
TGTGCCAGCAGCCAAGAAAGAGGGACTGCTAATGAAAAACTGTTTTTT
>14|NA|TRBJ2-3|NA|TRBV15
CATTPGGGWDTQYF
TGTGCCACCACTCCCGGGGGTGGGTGGGATACGCAGTATTTT
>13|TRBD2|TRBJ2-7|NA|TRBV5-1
CASSTGTSGNQYF
TGCGCCAGCAGCACGGGGACTAGCGGGAACCAGTACTTC
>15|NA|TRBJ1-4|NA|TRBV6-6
CASSYSGATNEKLFF
TGTGCCAGCAGTTACTCGGGGGCAACTAATGAAAAACTGTTTTTT
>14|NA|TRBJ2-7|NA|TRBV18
CASSPAAVFYEQYF
TGTGCCAGCTCACCAGCGGCTGTGTTCTACGAGCAGTACTTC
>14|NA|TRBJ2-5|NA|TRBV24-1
CATSGSGGGETQYF
TGTGCCACCAGTGGTAGCGGTGGGGGAGAGACCCAGTACTTC
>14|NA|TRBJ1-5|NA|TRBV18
CASSLGQSNQPQHF
TGTGCCAGCTCCCTAGGACAGAGCAATCAGCCCCAGCATTTT
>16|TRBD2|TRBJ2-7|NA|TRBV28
CASSSNRLAGGYEQYF
TGTGCCAGCAGTTCGAACAGACTAGCGGGGGGCTACGAGCAGTACTTC
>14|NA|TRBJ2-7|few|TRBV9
CASSVDHQPYEQYF
TGTGCCAGCAGCGTCGACCATCAACCCTACGAGCAGTACTTC
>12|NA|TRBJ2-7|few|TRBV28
CASRLASYEQYF
TGTGCCAGCCGGCTAGCGAGCTACGAGCAGTACTTC
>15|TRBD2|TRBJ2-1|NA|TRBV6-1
CASSEPGSGKYEQFF
TGTGCCAGCAGTGAACCTGGGAGCGGGAAATATGAGCAGTTCTTC
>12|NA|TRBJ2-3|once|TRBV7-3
CASSFAESTQYF
TGTGCCAGCAGCTTCGCGGAGTCTACGCAGTATTTT
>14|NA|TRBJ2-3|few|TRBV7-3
CASSLRQSTDTQYF
TGTGCCAGCAGCTTACGACAGAGCACAGATACGCAGTATTTT
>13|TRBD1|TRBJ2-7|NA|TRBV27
CASSPGTAHEQYF
TGTGCCAGCAGTCCCGGGACAGCCCACGAGCAGTACTTC
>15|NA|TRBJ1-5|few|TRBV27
CASSFLDGRNQPQHF
TGTGCCAGCAGTTTCCTGGACGGACGCAATCAGCCCCAGCATTTT
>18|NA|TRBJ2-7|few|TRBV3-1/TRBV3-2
CASSPGGASGLSSYEQYF
TGTGCCAGCAGCCCAGGGGGGGCTAGCGGCCTTAGCTCCTACGAGCAGTACTTC
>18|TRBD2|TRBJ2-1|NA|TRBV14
CASSHPRKREDSYNEQFF
TGTGCCAGCAGCCACCCCCGTAAGCGGGAGGACTCCTACAATGAGCAGTTCTTC
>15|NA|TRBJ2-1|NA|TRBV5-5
CASSPGGVRGDEQFF
TGTGCCAGCAGCCCCGGTGGTGTGAGAGGCGATGAGCAGTTCTTC
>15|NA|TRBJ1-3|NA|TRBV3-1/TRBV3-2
CASSQGVFSGNTIYF
TGTGCCAGCAGCCAAGGGGTCTTCTCTGGAAACACCATATATTTT
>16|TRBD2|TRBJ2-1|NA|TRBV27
CASSPEGLAAYNEQFF
TGTGCCAGCAGTCCCGAGGGACTAGCGGCATACAATGAGCAGTTCTTC
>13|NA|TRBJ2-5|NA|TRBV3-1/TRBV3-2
CASGDGALETQYF
TGTGCCAGCGGGGATGGGGCCTTAGAGACCCAGTACTTC
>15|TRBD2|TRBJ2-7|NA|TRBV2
CASSGGGSGGYEQYF
TGTGCCAGCAGTGGCGGGGGGAGTGGGGGCTACGAGCAGTACTTC
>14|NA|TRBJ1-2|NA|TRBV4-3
CASSQDSRGGGYTF
TGCGCCAGCAGCCAGGACTCTCGGGGGGGAGGCTACACCTTC
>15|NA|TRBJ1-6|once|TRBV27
CASSPWTAYNSPLHF
TGTGCCAGCAGTCCGTGGACAGCCTATAATTCACCCCTCCACTTT
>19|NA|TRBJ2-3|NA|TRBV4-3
CASSQEPFPLRSSTDTQYF
TGCGCCAGCAGCCAAGAGCCCTTTCCCCTTAGGTCTAGCACAGATACGCAGTATTTT
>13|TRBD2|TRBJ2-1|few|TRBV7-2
CASSSRLAIEQFF
TGTGCCAGCAGCTCCAGACTAGCGATTGAGCAGTTCTTC
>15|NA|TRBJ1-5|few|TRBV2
CASSYWTDSNQPQHF
TGTGCCAGCAGTTATTGGACAGACAGCAATCAGCCCCAGCATTTT